A single sample gave rise to the 5 T cell receptor beta chains below, sequenced in a study of PD-1 blockade in mismatch repair-deficient tumors (TCRdb year 2017). The library was prepared using the immunoSEQ multiplex PCR assay. The clones in this table, taken by TCRdb from immuneACCESS, are in-frame only. Not every clone is retained; where verified, under half of the shortfall comes from an unresolved V gene, and the cause of the rest is unknown. Here the sample has about 25,000 clones; around 84% occur a single time. The top ten constitute about 3% of the sample. This specimen's time point label, interpreted: peripheral blood before pembrolizumab. The sequenced sample was PBMCs, obtained before pembrolizumab treatment. These receptors originate from an adult with mismatch repair-deficient cancer.

The chain couples TRBV5-1 to TRBJ2-3; perhaps TRBD1 as D (6 bases). CDR3 length: 14 amino acids. Deletions cut 7 bases from V and 4 bases from J, with 16 bases between. Germline lookup yields CDR1 SGHRS and CDR2 YFSETQ. The CDR3 region is CASAGVAGADTQYF. CDR3 coding DNA: TGCGCCAGCGCTGGGGTGGCAGGGGCAGATACGCAGTATTTT.

This rearrangement joins TRBV15 to TRBJ1-5; TRBD1 matches at 8 bases. The CDR3 extends over 15 amino acids. V lost 0 bases and J lost 5; bases outside the gene matches: 3. In germline, CDR1 is LNHNV, CDR2 YYDKDF (reference sequence). CDR3 nucleotides: TGTGCCACCAGCAGAGAGGGGACAGGTTATCAGCCCCAGCATTTT. Amino acid sequence: CATSREGTGYQPQHF.

V is TRBV27 and J is TRBJ2-1; a possible D gene is TRBD1 (6 bases). The CDR3 is 15 amino acids. In germline, CDR1 is MNHEY, CDR2 SMNVEV (reference sequence). The V gene lost 2 bases and the J gene lost 5 bases, with 13 bases spanning the gap. CDR3: CASSLGTTLNNEQFF. The CDR3 nucleotides read TGTGCCAGCAGTTTAGGGACAACCCTAAACAATGAGCAGTTCTTC.

The chain carries TRBV6-6 and TRBJ2-2, with D maybe TRBD2 (6 bases). Trimming shortened V by 7 bases and J by 4 bases, and 13 bases separated the two germline ends. Germline V gene sequence: CDR1 MNHNY, CDR2 SVGAGI (reference sequence). The CDR3 sequence is 14 residues long. The CDR3 reads CASNIGRGTGELFF. CDR3 bases: TGTGCCAGCAATATCGGGAGAGGCACCGGGGAGCTGTTTTTT.

This chain joins TRBV10-2 and TRBJ2-1; possible D gene TRBD2, 5 bases. V shed 6 bases and J shed 0 bases, with 9 bases lying between them. This CDR3 is built from 14 residues. Germline V lookup: CDR1 WSHSY, CDR2 SAAADI. CDR3 residues: CASRAGSSYNEQFF. The DNA of the CDR3 is TGCGCCAGCAGGGCTGGGAGCTCCTACAATGAGCAGTTCTTC.